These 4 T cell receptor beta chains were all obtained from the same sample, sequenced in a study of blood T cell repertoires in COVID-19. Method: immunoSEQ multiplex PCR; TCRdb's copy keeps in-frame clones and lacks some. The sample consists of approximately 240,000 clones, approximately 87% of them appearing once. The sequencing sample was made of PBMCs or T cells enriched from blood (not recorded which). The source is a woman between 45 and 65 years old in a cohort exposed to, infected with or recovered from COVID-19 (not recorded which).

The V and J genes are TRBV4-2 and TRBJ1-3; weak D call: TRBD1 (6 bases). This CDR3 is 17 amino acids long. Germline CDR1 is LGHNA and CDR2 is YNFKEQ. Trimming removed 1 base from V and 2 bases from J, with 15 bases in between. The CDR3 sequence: CASSQVSQGYAGNTIYF. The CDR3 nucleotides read TGTGCCAGCAGCCAAGTATCGCAGGGGTATGCTGGAAACACCATATATTTT.

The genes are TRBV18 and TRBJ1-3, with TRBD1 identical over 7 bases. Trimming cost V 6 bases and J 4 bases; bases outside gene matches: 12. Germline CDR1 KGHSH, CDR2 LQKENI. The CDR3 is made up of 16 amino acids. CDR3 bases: TGTGCCAGCTCTCCGACTCCGACAGGGACAGGAAACACCATATATTTT. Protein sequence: CASSPTPTGTGNTIYF.

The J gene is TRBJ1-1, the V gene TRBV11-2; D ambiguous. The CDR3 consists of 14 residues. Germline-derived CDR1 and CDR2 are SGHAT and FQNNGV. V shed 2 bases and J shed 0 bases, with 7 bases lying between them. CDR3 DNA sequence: TGTGCCAGCAGCTTAAGCGTTATGAACACTGAAGCTTTCTTT. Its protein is CASSLSVMNTEAFF.

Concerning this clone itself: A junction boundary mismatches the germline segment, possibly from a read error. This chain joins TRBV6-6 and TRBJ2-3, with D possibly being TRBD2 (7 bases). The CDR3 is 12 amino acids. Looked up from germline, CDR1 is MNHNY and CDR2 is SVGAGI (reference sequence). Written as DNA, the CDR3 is TGTGCCAGCAGTTACCCAGGCGGGGAGGGGGATTTT. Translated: CASSYPGGEGDF.